The 3 T cell receptor beta chains given below trace back to one sample, sequenced in a study of T cells in Graves' hyperthyroidism and ophthalmopathy. Amplification of TCR beta CDR3 regions used RNA as the template. In the first-round RT-PCR of the TCR CDR3, the HTBI primer set was used. From the multiplex PCR reads, TCRdb called clonotypes with MiXCR, one entry per CDR3 protein. The sample has approximately 400,000 distinct CDR3 sequences; about 15% are singletons. The specimen was blood. Receptor source: a woman between 18 and 29 years old with Graves' hyperthyroidism that later progressed to Graves' ophthalmopathy.

This clonotype was seen a single time. This may be a read error: a much more frequent sequence differs by one nucleotide. The chain has TRBV20-1 and TRBJ2-7; D tentatively fits TRBD1 or TRBD2 (5 bases each). The CDR3 is 11 residues long. Deletions cut 3 bases from V and 8 bases from J, with 11 bases between. CDR1 is DFQATT and CDR2 is SNEGSKA in the germline V gene (reference sequence). CDR3 DNA: TGCAGTGCTAGTAATTGGGACCAGCAGTACTTC. Its protein product is CSASNWDQQYF.

The rearrangement uses TRBV25-1 and TRBJ2-1; 7 bases line up with TRBD2. Germline CDR1 reads MGHDK; CDR2 reads SYGVNS. The length of the CDR3 is 16 residues. The junction had 6 bases not matched to a gene; V was cut back by 2 bases and J by 2 bases. CDR3 residues: CASSEAGVGTYNEQFF. CDR3 in DNA: TGTGCCAGCAGTGAAGCGGGAGTAGGGACCTACAATGAGCAGTTCTTC.

This clonotype was observed many times. V usage is TRBV20-1 and J usage is TRBJ2-3; no clear D gene. This CDR3 is built from 15 residues. CDR1 DFQATT and CDR2 SNEGSKA come from the germline V gene (reference sequence). Deletions cut 6 bases from V and 1 base from J, with 17 bases between. CDR3 in DNA: TGCAGTGCCGAGCACAGCGAATACGGCACAGATACGCAGTATTTT. Its translation is CSAEHSEYGTDTQYF.